This section outlines one TCR beta chain sequence together with its context. Sequenced by immunoSEQ multiplex PCR; TCRdb stores in-frame clones only, minus some. The sample has 150,000 to 200,000 clones; around 86% are singletons. The record originates from a study of cytomegalovirus exposure and HLA in healthy donors. Looking at the study overall: A later analysis reported the same platform for the 90 to 150 validation repertoires and the approximately 640 first-cohort repertoires.

Germline CDR1 reads SGDLS; CDR2 reads YYNGEE. This CDR3 is built from 14 residues. V was cut by 3 bases and J by 2 bases, with 6 bases left in between. This sequence joins TRBV9 and TRBJ2-6; D unclear. The receptor was isolated from a man between 18 and 29 years old in good health and CMV-seropositive. The sample comprised PBMCs. The CDR3 DNA is TGTGCCAGCAGCGAACATGCTGGGGCCAACGTCCTGACTTTC. Protein sequence: CASSEHAGANVLTF.